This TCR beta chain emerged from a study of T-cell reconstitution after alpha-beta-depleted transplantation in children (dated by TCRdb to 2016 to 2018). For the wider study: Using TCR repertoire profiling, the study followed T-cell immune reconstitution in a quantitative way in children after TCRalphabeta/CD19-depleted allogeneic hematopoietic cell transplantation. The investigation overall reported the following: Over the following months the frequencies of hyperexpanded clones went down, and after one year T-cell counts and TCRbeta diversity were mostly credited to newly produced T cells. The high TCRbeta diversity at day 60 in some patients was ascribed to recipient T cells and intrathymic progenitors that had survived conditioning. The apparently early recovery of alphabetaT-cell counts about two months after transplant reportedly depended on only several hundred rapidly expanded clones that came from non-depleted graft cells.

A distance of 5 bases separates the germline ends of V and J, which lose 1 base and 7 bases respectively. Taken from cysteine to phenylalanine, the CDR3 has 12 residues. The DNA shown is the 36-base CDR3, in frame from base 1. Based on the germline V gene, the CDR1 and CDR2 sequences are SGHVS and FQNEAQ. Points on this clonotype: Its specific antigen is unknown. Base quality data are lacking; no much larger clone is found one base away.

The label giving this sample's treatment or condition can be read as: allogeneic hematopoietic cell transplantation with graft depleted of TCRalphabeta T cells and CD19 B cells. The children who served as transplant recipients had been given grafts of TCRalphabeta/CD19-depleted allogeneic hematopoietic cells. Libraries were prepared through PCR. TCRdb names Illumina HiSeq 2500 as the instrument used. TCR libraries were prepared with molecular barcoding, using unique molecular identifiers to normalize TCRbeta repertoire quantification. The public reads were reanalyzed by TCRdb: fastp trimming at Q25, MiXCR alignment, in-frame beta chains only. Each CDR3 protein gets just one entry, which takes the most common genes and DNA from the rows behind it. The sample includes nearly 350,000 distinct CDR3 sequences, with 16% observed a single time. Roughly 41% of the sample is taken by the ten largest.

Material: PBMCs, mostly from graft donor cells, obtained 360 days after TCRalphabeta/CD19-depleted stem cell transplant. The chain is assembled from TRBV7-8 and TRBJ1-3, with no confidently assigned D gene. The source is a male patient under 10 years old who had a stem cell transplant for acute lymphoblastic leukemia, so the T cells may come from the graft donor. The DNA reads TGTGCCAGCAGCTTAGATCGGAACACCATATATTTT. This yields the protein CASSLDRNTIYF.